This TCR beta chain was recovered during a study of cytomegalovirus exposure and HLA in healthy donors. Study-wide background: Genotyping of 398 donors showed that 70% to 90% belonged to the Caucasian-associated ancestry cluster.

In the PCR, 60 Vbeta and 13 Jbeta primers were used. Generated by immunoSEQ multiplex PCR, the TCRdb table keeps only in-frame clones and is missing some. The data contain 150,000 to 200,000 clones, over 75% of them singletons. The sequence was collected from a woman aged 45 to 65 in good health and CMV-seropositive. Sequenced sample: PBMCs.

For the CDR3, the DNA is TGTGCTAGCGGGGATTGGCTTGGGGCCAACGTCCTGACTTTC. Translating gives CASGDWLGANVLTF. V and J are TRBV12-5 and TRBJ2-6; TRBD2 might be the D (5 bases). Germline loops: CDR1 LGHNT, CDR2 FRNRAP. The CDR3 covers 14 residues. With 9 bases removed from V and 3 bases from J, the gap between germline ends came to 12 bases.